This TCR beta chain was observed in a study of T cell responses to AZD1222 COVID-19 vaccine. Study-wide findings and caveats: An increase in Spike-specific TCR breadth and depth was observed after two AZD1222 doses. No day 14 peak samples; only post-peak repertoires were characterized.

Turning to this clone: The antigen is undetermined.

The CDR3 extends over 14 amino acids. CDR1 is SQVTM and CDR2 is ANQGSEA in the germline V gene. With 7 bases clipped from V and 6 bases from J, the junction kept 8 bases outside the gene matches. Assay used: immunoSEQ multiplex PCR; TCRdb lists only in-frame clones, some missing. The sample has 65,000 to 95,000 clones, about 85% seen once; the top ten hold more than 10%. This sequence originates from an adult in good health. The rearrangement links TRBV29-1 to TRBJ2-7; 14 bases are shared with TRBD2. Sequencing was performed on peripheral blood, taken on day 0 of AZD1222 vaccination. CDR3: CSAQTSGGAGEQYF. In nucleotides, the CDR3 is TGCAGCGCCCAGACTAGCGGGGGGGCCGGCGAGCAGTACTTC.